The 12 T cell receptor beta chains given below trace back to one sample, sequenced in a study of T cell responses to AZD1222 COVID-19 vaccine. Method: immunoSEQ multiplex PCR; TCRdb's copy keeps in-frame clones and lacks some. The table has approximately 110,000 clones, about 94% seen once. Specimen: peripheral blood, collected on day 0 of AZD1222 vaccination. These receptors all stem from an adult in good health.

The chain joins TRBV25-1 to TRBJ2-2, with TRBD1 matching 10 bases. The germline V gene has CDR1 MGHDK and CDR2 SYGVNS. This CDR3 comprises 13 residues. The V and J ends lost 6 bases and 6 bases, in that order; junction bases with no gene match: 1. CDR3 DNA sequence: TGTGCCAGCAGGGGACAGGGGCCCGGGGAGCTGTTTTTT. The encoded protein is CASRGQGPGELFF. The whole variable domain, remainder taken from reference TRBV25-1 and TRBJ2-2, is EADIYQTPRYLVIGTGKKITLECSQTMGHDKMYWYQQDPGMELHLIHYSYGVNSTEKGDLSSESTVSRIRTEHFPLTLESARPSHTSQYLCASRGQGPGELFFGEGSRLTVL.

This clone has only one observation. This chain connects TRBV5-1 to TRBJ2-1, with D unclear. The CDR3 is made up of 18 amino acids. CDR1 is SGHRS and CDR2 is YFSETQ in the germline V gene. V gave up 0 bases and J gave up 0 bases, with 16 bases separating them. The CDR3 coding sequence is TGCGCCAGCAGCTTGGTCTTCTTAGGGCCTAGCTCCTACAATGAGCAGTTCTTC. Its protein product is CASSLVFLGPSSYNEQFF.

The chain combines TRBV9 with TRBJ2-2; D is ambiguous. Per the germline V gene, CDR1 is SGDLS and CDR2 is YYNGEE. CDR3 length: 15 residues. Trimming removed 4 bases from V and 3 bases from J, with 13 bases in between. The CDR3 loop is CASSPRRLYTGELFF. CDR3 nucleotides: TGTGCCAGCAGCCCACGCCGACTCTACACCGGGGAGCTGTTTTTT.

The chain recombines TRBV6-4 with TRBJ2-3, with 10 bases matching TRBD2. CDR1 MRHNA and CDR2 SNTAGT come from the germline V gene. After removal of 3 bases from V and 2 bases from J, the junction contained 5 bases not matched to a gene. The CDR3 has 16 residues. CDR3 sequence reads: CASSDGAGGNTDTQYF. The CDR3 region has the DNA TGTGCCAGCAGTGATGGAGCGGGAGGGAACACAGATACGCAGTATTTT.

This clone was counted a single time. The gene calls are TRBV11-2 and TRBJ2-7; D possibly corresponds to TRBD1 (6 bases). This CDR3 has 14 amino acids. With 2 bases removed from V and 3 bases from J, the gap between germline ends came to 11 bases. Germline V gene data show CDR1 as SGHAT and CDR2 as FQNNGV. The CDR3 DNA reads as TGTGCCAGCAGCTTAAGGGGGAACTTCTACGAGCAGTACTTC. It codes for CASSLRGNFYEQYF.

The genes are TRBV4-1 and TRBJ2-1; 9 bases are shared with TRBD2. V trimming: 4 bases; J trimming: 9 bases; junction bases outside the gene matches: 4. This CDR3 has 13 amino acids. The germline gives CDR1 MGHRA, CDR2 YSYEKL. For the CDR3, the DNA is TGCGCCAGCAGCCCCCGACTAGCGGTTGAGCAGTTCTTC. It is translated as CASSPRLAVEQFF.

This chain uses TRBV5-1 with TRBJ1-1; the D gene is possibly TRBD1 (5 bases). This CDR3 is 13 amino acids long. Trimming pared 5 bases from V and 5 bases from J, leaving 13 bases between. The germline gives CDR1 SGHRS, CDR2 YFSETQ. The CDR3 protein is CASRSGTRTEAFF. The CDR3 DNA sequence: TGCGCCAGCAGATCCGGGACTAGGACTGAAGCTTTCTTT.

The CDR3: CASRPSVSGNTIYF. The CDR3 nucleotides are TGTGCCAGCCGCCCTTCCGTATCTGGAAACACCATATATTTT. The V gene is TRBV27, the J gene TRBJ1-3; D not resolved. Trimming removed 8 bases at V and 1 base at J, with 12 bases between. The CDR3 consists of 14 residues. Germline CDR1 MNHEY, CDR2 SMNVEV (reference sequence).

The chain employs TRBV11-3 and TRBJ2-7; 8 bases map to TRBD1. Germline loops: CDR1 SGHNT, CDR2 YENEEA. V shed 6 bases and J 2 bases; nucleotides not matched to a gene: 3. The CDR3 has 13 amino acids. CDR3 protein: CASSPDRAYEQYF. The CDR3 DNA follows: TGTGCCAGCAGTCCGGACAGGGCCTACGAGCAGTACTTC. The complete variable domain, with remaining parts taken from reference TRBV11-3 and TRBJ2-7, reads EAGVVQSPRYKIIEKKQPVAFWCNPISGHNTLYWYLQNLGQGPELLIRYENEEAVDDSQLPKDRFSAERLKGVDSTLKIQPAELGDSAVYLCASSPDRAYEQYFGPGTRLTVT.

The chain has TRBV6-5 and TRBJ2-5, with 7 bases aligning to TRBD1. The CDR3 has 14 residues. CDR1 and CDR2 (germline): MNHEY, SVGAGI. The junction had 9 bases not matched to a gene; V was cut back by 7 bases and J by 4 bases. The CDR3, as DNA: TGTGCCAGCAACACCGGGGACAGTATAGAGACCCAGTACTTC. Translation: CASNTGDSIETQYF.

This clone was counted once. The chain is built from TRBV5-4 and TRBJ1-1; 8 bases align to TRBD1. V lost 4 bases to trimming and J lost 1 base; unmatched junction nucleotides: 6. Germline assignment: CDR1 SGHNT and CDR2 YYREEE (reference sequence). The CDR3 covers 15 residues. The CDR3 DNA reads as TGTGCCAGCAGCCCGCTGGACAGGGCGAACACTGAAGCTTTCTTT. Its translation: CASSPLDRANTEAFF.

CDR3 amino acids: CASSLDAAGVPGELFF. For the CDR3, the DNA is TGTGCCAGCAGCTTAGATGCGGCGGGAGTTCCCGGGGAGCTGTTTTTT. The rearrangement uses TRBV7-2 and TRBJ2-2; 7 nucleotides line up with TRBD2. Trimming cost V 1 base and J 6 bases; bases outside gene matches: 8. The CDR3 length is 16 residues. Looked up from germline, CDR1 is SGHTA and CDR2 is FQGNSA.